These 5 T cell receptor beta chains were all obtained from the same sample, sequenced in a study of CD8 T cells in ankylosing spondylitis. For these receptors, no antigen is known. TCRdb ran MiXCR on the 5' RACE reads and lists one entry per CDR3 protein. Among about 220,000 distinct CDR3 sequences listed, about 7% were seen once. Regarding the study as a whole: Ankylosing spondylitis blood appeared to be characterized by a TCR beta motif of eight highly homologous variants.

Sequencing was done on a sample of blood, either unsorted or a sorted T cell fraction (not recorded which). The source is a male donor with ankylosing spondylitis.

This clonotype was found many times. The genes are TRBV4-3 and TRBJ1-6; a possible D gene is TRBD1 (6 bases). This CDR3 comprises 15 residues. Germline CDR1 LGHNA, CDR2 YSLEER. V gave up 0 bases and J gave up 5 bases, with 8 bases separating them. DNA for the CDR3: TGCGCCAGCAGCCAAGAAAACAGGGATAATTCACCCCTCCACTTT. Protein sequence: CASSQENRDNSPLHF.

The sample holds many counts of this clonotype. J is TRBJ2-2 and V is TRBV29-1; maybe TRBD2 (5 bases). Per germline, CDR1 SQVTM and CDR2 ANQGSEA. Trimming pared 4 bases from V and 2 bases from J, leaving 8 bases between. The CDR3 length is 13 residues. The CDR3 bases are TGCAGCGTTGCCGGGATCAACACCGGGGAGCTGTTTTTT. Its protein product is CSVAGINTGELFF.

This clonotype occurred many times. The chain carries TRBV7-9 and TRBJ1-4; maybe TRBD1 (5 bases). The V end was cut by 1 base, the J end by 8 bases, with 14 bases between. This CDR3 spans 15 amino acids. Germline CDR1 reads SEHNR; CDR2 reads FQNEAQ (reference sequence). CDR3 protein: CASSLGREGLEKLFF. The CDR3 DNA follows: TGTGCCAGCAGCTTAGGAAGGGAGGGACTGGAAAAACTGTTTTTT.

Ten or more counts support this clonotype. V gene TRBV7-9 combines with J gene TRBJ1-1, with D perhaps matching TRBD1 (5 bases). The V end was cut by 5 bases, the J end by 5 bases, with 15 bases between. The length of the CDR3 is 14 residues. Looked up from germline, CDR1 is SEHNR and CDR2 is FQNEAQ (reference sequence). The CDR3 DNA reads TGTGCCAGCAGCCCCTGGGGGATGGCAACTGAAGCTTTCTTT. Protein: CASSPWGMATEAFF.

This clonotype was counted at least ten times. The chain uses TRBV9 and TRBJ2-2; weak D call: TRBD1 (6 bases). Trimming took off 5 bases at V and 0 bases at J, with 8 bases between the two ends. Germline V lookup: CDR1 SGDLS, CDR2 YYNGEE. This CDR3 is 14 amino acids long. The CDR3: CASRGTTNTGELFF. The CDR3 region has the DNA TGTGCCAGCAGAGGGACAACGAACACCGGGGAGCTGTTTTTT. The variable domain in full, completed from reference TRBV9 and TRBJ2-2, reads DSGVTQTPKHLITATGQRVTLRCSPRSGDLSVYWYQQSLDQGLQFLIQYYNGEERAKGNILERFSAQQFPDLHSELNLSSLELGDSALYFCASRGTTNTGELFFGEGSRLTVL.